This T cell receptor beta chain was found in a study of early stage breast cancer tumors. Comments on this clone: Its antigen is still unknown.

Study-level results: Compared with adjacent normal breast tissue, tumors showed roughly 2.5-fold greater T cell density and higher clonality.

V gave up 0 bases and J gave up 1 base, with 10 bases separating them. The germline CDR1 and CDR2 sequences are SGHRS and YFSETQ. The CDR3 spans 15 residues. TCRdb keeps only in-frame clones here, not all; method: immunoSEQ multiplex PCR. The top ten clones hold roughly 4.5% of a sample with tens of thousands of clones, just under 75% of them seen once. The V gene is TRBV5-1, the J gene TRBJ1-1; D perhaps matches TRBD1 (6 bases). Sequenced material: blood. The receptor was isolated from a person aged 40-50 years with breast cancer. CDR3 in amino acids: CASSLVAGANTEAFF. DNA of the CDR3: TGCGCCAGCAGCTTGGTGGCAGGGGCGAACACTGAAGCTTTCTTT. Filled out from reference TRBV5-1 and TRBJ1-1, the complete variable domain reads KAGVTQTPRYLIKTRGQQVTLSCSPISGHRSVSWYQQTPGQGLQFLFEYFSETQRNKGNFPGRFSGRQFSNSRSEMNVSTLELGDSALYLCASSLVAGANTEAFFGQGTRLTVV.